The subject of this entry is one T cell receptor (beta chain). This sample is part of a study of blood T cell repertoires in COVID-19. On the study more broadly: Nucleic acid was either cDNA or gDNA, and it came from T cells, B-cell-depleted T cells, or PBMCs.

This CDR3 is built from 13 residues. In germline, CDR1 is ENHRY, CDR2 SYGVKD. V lost 1 base, J lost 3 bases, and 7 bases lay in between. Assay: immunoSEQ multiplex PCR; the TCRdb copy retains only in-frame clones and omits some. Seen here are over 80,000 clones, about 88% observed once, and the top ten hold about 2.7%. This clonotype was obtained from a woman of 80 years or more with acute or convalescent COVID-19. This chain uses TRBV10-3 with TRBJ2-7, with TRBD1 as a possible D gene (5 bases). Sequenced sample: peripheral blood. The CDR3 loop reads CAISELQDYEQYF. CDR3 coding DNA: TGTGCCATCAGTGAGTTACAGGACTACGAGCAGTACTTC.